Listed below are T cell receptor beta chains from one sample, sequenced in a study of cytotoxic CD8 clonotypes in ibrutinib-treated CLL. Repertoires were generated with immunoSEQ multiplex PCR, while TCRdb's copy carries only in-frame clones and drops some. The sample carries about 160,000 clones, roughly 86% recorded once. This material consisted of PBMCs, taken after 12 months of ibrutinib treatment. All receptors derive from a human donor with chronic lymphocytic leukemia. Both conserved end residues are part of each CDR3. The D gene is left open where the match is weak. Size tells how often a clone was seen (once, few, many) or the class of an expanded clone, and some rows leave it out.

d_call cdr3_length j_call v_call clone_size cdr3_aa cdr3_nt
TRBD1 14 TRBJ1-4 TRBV18 - CASSSGQGAEKLFF TGTGCCAGCTCATCTGGACAGGGGGCTGAAAAACTGTTTTTT
TRBD2 14 TRBJ2-5 TRBV10-3 - CAISGLADGGTQYF TGTGCCATCAGTGGACTAGCGGATGGCGGGACCCAGTACTTC
TRBD1 13 TRBJ2-7 TRBV9 - CASSGDRVGEQYF TGTGCCAGCAGCGGAGACAGGGTGGGCGAGCAGTACTTC
- 16 TRBJ2-1 TRBV4-1 few CASSQDFAESYNEQFF TGCGCCAGCAGCCAAGATTTCGCGGAATCCTACAATGAGCAGTTCTTC
- 15 TRBJ1-3 TRBV2 - CASSEGSYSGNTIYF TGTGCCAGCAGTGAAGGCAGTTACTCTGGAAACACCATATATTTT
TRBD2 16 TRBJ2-3 TRBV4-1 - CASSPKTGGRTDTQYF TGCGCCAGCAGCCCAAAGACGGGAGGGCGAACAGATACGCAGTATTTT
- 14 TRBJ1-2 TRBV4-1 - CASSQRGTTDGYTF TGCGCCAGCAGCCAGCGAGGCACTACAGATGGCTACACCTTC
- 17 TRBJ2-4 TRBV5-8 - CASSVAMGQVAKNIQYF TGTGCCAGCAGCGTGGCGATGGGCCAGGTAGCCAAAAACATTCAGTACTTC
TRBD1 14 TRBJ2-5 TRBV18 - CASSPGQGWETQYF TGTGCCAGCTCCCCAGGACAGGGTTGGGAGACCCAGTACTTC
TRBD1 18 TRBJ2-5 TRBV15 - CATSRGDRRTGGGETQYF TGTGCCACCAGCAGAGGAGACCGGAGGACAGGGGGCGGGGAGACCCAGTACTTC
TRBD2 16 TRBJ2-2 TRBV18 - CASSHRAGRNTGELFF TGTGCCAGCTCTCACCGAGCGGGACGGAACACCGGGGAGCTGTTTTTT
TRBD1 15 TRBJ1-4 TRBV2 - CASIPDRGRGEKLFF TGTGCCAGCATACCCGACAGGGGGCGAGGTGAAAAACTGTTTTTT
- 14 TRBJ1-5 TRBV7-9 - CASSLLGDPQPQHF TGTGCCAGCAGCTTATTGGGAGATCCCCAGCCCCAGCATTTT
TRBD1 14 TRBJ2-7 TRBV28 - CASRTGGSTYEQYF TGTGCCAGCAGGACAGGGGGCTCCACCTACGAGCAGTACTTC
TRBD2 17 TRBJ2-3 TRBV7-6 - CASSPIASGSYTDTQYF TGTGCCAGCAGCCCCATCGCTAGCGGGAGTTACACAGATACGCAGTATTTT
- 10 TRBJ1-1 TRBV6-1 - CASQITEAFF TGTGCCAGCCAGATTACTGAAGCTTTCTTT
TRBD1 17 TRBJ1-2 TRBV10-3 - CAISALYTGTGGDGYTF TGTGCCATCAGTGCCCTCTATACCGGGACAGGGGGAGATGGCTACACCTTC
- 13 TRBJ1-1 TRBV2 - CASKQGWNTEAFF TGTGCCAGCAAACAGGGATGGAACACTGAAGCTTTCTTT
TRBD2 18 TRBJ2-1 TRBV5-4 few CASSPGLAGRSSYNEQFF TGTGCCAGCAGCCCGGGACTAGCGGGGAGAAGCTCCTACAATGAGCAGTTCTTC
TRBD2 17 TRBJ2-7 TRBV4-2 - CASSQASRGGLNYEQYF TGTGCCAGCAGCCAAGCTAGCCGGGGAGGGCTGAACTACGAGCAGTACTTC
- 14 TRBJ2-3 TRBV5-4 few CASSSGTSTDTQYF TGTGCCAGCAGTTCCGGGACTAGCACAGATACGCAGTATTTT
TRBD1 15 TRBJ1-2 TRBV9 - CASSVGQGYDYGYTF TGTGCCAGCAGCGTGGGACAGGGGTACGACTATGGCTACACCTTC
TRBD2 13 TRBJ2-7 TRBV29-1 once CSVEPRGAYEQYF TGCAGCGTTGAACCTCGGGGGGCCTACGAGCAGTACTTC
- 14 TRBJ2-7 TRBV15 once CATSRDRGGYEQYF TGTGCCACCAGCAGAGACCGCGGTGGCTACGAGCAGTACTTC
TRBD2 15 TRBJ2-3 TRBV7-8 - CASSLGTRSTDTQYF TGTGCCAGCAGCCTCGGGACTAGAAGCACAGATACGCAGTATTTT
- 12 TRBJ2-1 TRBV4-3 - CASSPPGREQFF TGCGCCAGCAGCCCTCCCGGTAGAGAGCAGTTCTTC
- 15 TRBJ1-2 TRBV19 - CASSNSYSTPDGYTF TGTGCCAGTAGTAACTCTTACAGCACCCCGGATGGCTACACCTTC
TRBD1 13 TRBJ1-5 TRBV19 - CASSIQGDQPQHF TGTGCCAGTAGTATACAGGGGGATCAGCCCCAGCATTTT
- 15 TRBJ1-3 TRBV19 - CASRRDVNSGNTIYF TGTGCCAGTAGAAGAGACGTAAACTCTGGAAACACCATATATTTT
- 14 TRBJ1-5 TRBV6-6 - CASTAGRHNQPQHF TGTGCCAGCACCGCGGGACGGCACAATCAGCCCCAGCATTTT
TRBD2 18 TRBJ2-3 TRBV7-2 - CASSLTKGLAASTDTQYF TGTGCCAGCAGCTTAACTAAAGGACTAGCGGCTAGCACAGATACGCAGTATTTT
TRBD1 14 TRBJ1-2 TRBV28 - CASSSGQVAYGYTF TGTGCCAGCAGTTCAGGACAGGTTGCTTATGGCTACACCTTC
- 18 TRBJ1-5 TRBV28 - CASSLTQNSQLSNQPQHF TGTGCCAGCAGTCTAACCCAAAACAGCCAATTGAGCAATCAGCCCCAGCATTTT
TRBD1 16 TRBJ1-2 TRBV19 - CASRNTDRGLNYGYTF TGTGCCAGTAGAAACACGGACAGGGGACTTAACTATGGCTACACCTTC
- 13 TRBJ1-5 TRBV5-8 - CASSLEGSQPQHF TGTGCCAGCAGCTTGGAGGGCAGCCAGCCCCAGCATTTT